This TCR beta chain was captured in a study of tumor and adjacent non-tumor tissue in lung cancer. No cell sorting was done before RNA was extracted from the tissue. Distant lung tissue was collected more than 3 cm away from the tumor edge. As regards this clonotype: As yet, its antigen is unknown. One base away lies a much larger clone, so this may be a sequencing read error. Without the conserved terminal phenylalanine or tryptophan, this CDR3 likely stems from a read error.

The study's findings and limits: Top 100 clones took a larger repertoire share in normal lung. Patients with more diverse tumor TCRs had worse survival.

Three rounds of nested PCR, following a modified ARM-PCR protocol, produced the TCRbeta library. TCRdb re-derived calls from the multiplex PCR reads in MiXCR, one entry per CDR3 protein. This table has 80,000 to 130,000 distinct CDR3 sequences, more than 55% appearing once. The clonotype was recovered from a man aged 25-45 years with non-small cell lung cancer. Input material: distant non-tumor lung tissue.

The CDR3 reads CASSQEVTGGLGSYNSPLHL. CDR3 in DNA: TGCGCCAGCAGCCAAGAGGTGACAGGCGGTTTGGGCTCCTATAATTCACCCCTCCACTTG. The rearrangement uses TRBV4-1 and TRBJ1-6; D is perhaps TRBD1 (6 bases). The V end lost 0 bases, the J end lost 0 bases, and 18 bases lay between the germline ends. This CDR3 comprises 20 residues. The germline CDR1 and CDR2 sequences are MGHRA and YSYEKL.